This T cell receptor beta chain was documented in a study of human CD8 memory T cell subsets. Broader study findings: Chao1 estimates suggested stem-like memory T cells were more diverse than precursor exhausted T cells. T cell repertoires from the stem-like memory and precursor exhausted subsets showed minimal mutual overlap.

Scientists made TCR beta libraries using UMI-labeled 5' RACE. TCRdb reanalyzed the 5' RACE reads, giving one entry per CDR3 protein sequence and no DNA. Seen in this sample are roughly 5,000 distinct CDR3 sequences; the ten most common clones hold 36%. Magnetic separation of the negative type served to enrich total CD8+ T cells. The germline gives CDR1 SEHNR, CDR2 FQNEAQ (reference sequence). This CDR3 region has 14 residues. This clonotype is classed as medium-sized by frequency. Its target is not known. The rearrangement links TRBV7-9 to TRBJ2-1; TCRdb selects TRBD2, and the lack of DNA leaves this call unchecked. This TCR was recovered from a human donor in good health. The sample consisted of CD8+ effector memory T cells (TEM) sorted from PBMCs. Subset indicated: effector memory CD8 T cells, CCR7- CD45RO+ CD95+. The CDR3 reads CASSSVREYLEQFF.